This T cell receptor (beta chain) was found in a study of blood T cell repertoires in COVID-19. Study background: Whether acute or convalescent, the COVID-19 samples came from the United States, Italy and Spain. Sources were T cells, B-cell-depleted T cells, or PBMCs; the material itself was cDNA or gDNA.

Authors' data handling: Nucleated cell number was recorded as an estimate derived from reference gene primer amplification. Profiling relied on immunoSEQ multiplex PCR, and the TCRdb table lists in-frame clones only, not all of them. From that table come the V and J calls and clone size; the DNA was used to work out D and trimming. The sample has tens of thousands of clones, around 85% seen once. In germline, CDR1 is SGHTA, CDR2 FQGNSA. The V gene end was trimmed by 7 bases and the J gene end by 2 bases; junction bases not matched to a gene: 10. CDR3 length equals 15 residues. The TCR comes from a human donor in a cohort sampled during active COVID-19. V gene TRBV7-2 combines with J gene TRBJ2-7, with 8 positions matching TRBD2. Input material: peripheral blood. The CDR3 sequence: CASTPSAGVTYEQYF. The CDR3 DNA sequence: TGTGCCAGCACCCCATCAGCGGGAGTAACCTACGAGCAGTACTTC.